Only one count was recorded for the clone carrying this T cell receptor (beta chain). This entry is derived from a study of cytomegalovirus exposure and HLA in healthy donors. V was clipped by 0 bases and J by 0 bases, with 14 bases between them. Germline CDR1 is GTSNPN and CDR2 is SVGIG (reference sequence). The CDR3 extends over 16 amino acids. PCR employed 60 Vbeta and 13 Jbeta primers. This table comes from immunoSEQ multiplex PCR, and its TCRdb copy is limited to in-frame clones, with some not included. The sample has 180,000 or so clones; over 65% are singletons. The sequencing input was PBMCs. The receptor comes from a boy aged 2 to 9 in good health and CMV-seronegative. The V call is TRBV30, the J call TRBJ1-1; D is uncertain. This CDR3 reads CAWSVEGLRMNTEAFF. For the CDR3, the DNA is TGTGCCTGGAGTGTTGAGGGTCTGCGCATGAACACTGAAGCTTTCTTT.